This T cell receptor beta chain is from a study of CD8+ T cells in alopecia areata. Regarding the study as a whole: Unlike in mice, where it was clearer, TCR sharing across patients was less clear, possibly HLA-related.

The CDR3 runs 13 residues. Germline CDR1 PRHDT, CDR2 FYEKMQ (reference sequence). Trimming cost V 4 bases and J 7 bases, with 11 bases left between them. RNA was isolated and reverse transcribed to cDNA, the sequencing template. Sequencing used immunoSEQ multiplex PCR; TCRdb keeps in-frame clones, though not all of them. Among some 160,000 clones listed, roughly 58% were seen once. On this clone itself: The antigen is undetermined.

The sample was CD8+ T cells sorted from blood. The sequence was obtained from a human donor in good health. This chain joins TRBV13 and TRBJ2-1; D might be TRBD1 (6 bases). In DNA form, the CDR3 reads TGTGCCAGCAGCTGGGACATTGAGAATGAGCAGTTCTTC. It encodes CASSWDIENEQFF.